In this sample, the clone carrying this T cell receptor beta chain turned up a few times. Antigen specificity is unknown. The data originate from a study of beta chain features in type 1 diabetes. Points from the study as a whole: Among all four CD4+ subsets, Type 1 diabetes patients had TCRB CDR3s that were moderately but significantly shorter.

Investigators reverse transcribed all isolated RNA, so they sequenced expressed TCRB transcripts. The repertoire was sequenced with immunoSEQ multiplex PCR; TCRdb's copy has only in-frame clones and lacks some. This table holds roughly 700,000 clones, about an eighth found once. V was pared by 11 bases and J by 2 bases, with 9 bases between. Germline assignment: CDR1 MDHEN and CDR2 SYDVKM. The CDR3 is made up of 11 amino acids. This sequence originates from a young man with type 1 diabetes. The chain combines TRBV28 with TRBJ1-1, with D hard to call. Material for sequencing was naive CD4+ T cells from blood. In nucleotides, the CDR3 is TGTGCCCTCTATCGCAACACTGAAGCTTTCTTT. This encodes CALYRNTEAFF.